These 26 T cell receptor beta chains were sequenced from one sample in a study of identifying expanded T cells in peripheral blood. The repertoire was sequenced with immunoSEQ multiplex PCR; TCRdb's copy has only in-frame clones and lacks some. The sample lists around 100,000 clones, approximately 88% occurring once. The sample comprised blood. The receptor set was obtained from a person aged 18 to 75 in good health.

The V and J genes are TRBV12-5 and TRBJ1-1; D unclear. Germline V gives CDR1 LGHNT, CDR2 FRNRAP. The CDR3 contains 13 residues. Trimming removed 3 bases from V and 1 base from J, with 6 bases in between. CDR3 residues: CASGFRENTEAFF. In DNA, the CDR3 is TGTGCTAGTGGTTTTCGGGAGAACACTGAAGCTTTCTTT. Together with reference TRBV12-5 and TRBJ1-1, the CDR3 gives the full variable domain: DARVTQTPRHKVTEMGQEVTMRCQPILGHNTVFWYRQTMMQGLELLAYFRNRAPLDDSGMPKDRFSAEMPDATLATLKIQPSEPRDSAVYFCASGFRENTEAFFGQGTRLTVV.

The chain couples TRBV29-1 to TRBJ2-2; no reliable D call. V lost 3 bases and J lost 1, with 12 bases in between. This CDR3 region has 15 residues. Per the germline V gene, CDR1 is SQVTM and CDR2 is ANQGSEA. The CDR3 loop reads CSVDSGQKNTGELFF. CDR3 DNA: TGCAGCGTTGATTCTGGGCAGAAGAACACCGGGGAGCTGTTTTTT.

The chain uses TRBV19 and TRBJ2-3, with 10 positions matching TRBD2. This CDR3 contains 14 residues. Germline V lookup: CDR1 LNHDA, CDR2 SQIVND (reference sequence). Unmatched junction bases numbered 5, after V lost 9 bases and J lost 2 bases. The CDR3 DNA sequence: TGTGCCAGCACAAGCGGGGGGGACACAGATACGCAGTATTTT. Its protein is CASTSGGDTDTQYF.

The chain carries TRBV6-4 and TRBJ2-3; D call uncertain. The V gene's germline CDR1 is MRHNA and CDR2 SNTAGT. Between the trimmed V and J ends, which lost 1 base and 0 bases, there was a span of 14 bases. The length of the CDR3 is 17 residues. The CDR3: CASSDCSRSVSTDTQYF. The CDR3 DNA sequence: TGTGCCAGCAGTGACTGTAGCCGCAGCGTAAGCACAGATACGCAGTATTTT.

The J gene is TRBJ2-1, the V gene TRBV18; D unresolved. Germline V gene sequence: CDR1 KGHSH, CDR2 LQKENI. The CDR3 loop spans 15 amino acids. V gave up 3 bases and J gave up 8 bases, with 17 bases separating them. CDR3 DNA: TGTGCCAGCTCACCCAACTACCCCCCGTGGGATGAGCAGTTCTTC. Translation gives CASSPNYPPWDEQFF.

The chain joins TRBV29-1 to TRBJ1-1; D gene uncertain. V shed 3 bases and J shed 1 base, with 9 bases lying between them. In germline, CDR1 is SQVTM, CDR2 ANQGSEA. The CDR3 length is 13 residues. CDR3 loop: CSVEKGQNTEAFF. In DNA form, the CDR3 reads TGCAGCGTTGAGAAAGGGCAGAACACTGAAGCTTTCTTT.

The rearrangement joins TRBV7-9 to TRBJ1-2; 8 bases map to TRBD1. Germline V gene sequence: CDR1 SEHNR, CDR2 FQNEAQ (reference sequence). V lost 5 bases, J lost 8 bases, and 13 bases stayed unmatched. The CDR3 has 15 residues. The CDR3 DNA is TGTGCCAGCAGCCCCCCGGGACAGGAGATATCAGGCTACACCTTC. It is translated as CASSPPGQEISGYTF.

The chain carries TRBV15 and TRBJ1-1; D gene uncertain. Per germline, CDR1 LNHNV and CDR2 YYDKDF (reference sequence). The CDR3 totals 15 residues. With 0 bases removed from V and 6 bases from J, the gap between germline ends came to 14 bases. The DNA of the CDR3 is TGTGCCACCAGCAGAGAGATAGGGAGGTTGGCTGAAGCTTTCTTT. It codes for CATSREIGRLAEAFF. Full variable domain (missing parts from reference TRBV15 and TRBJ1-1): DAMVIQNPRYQVTQFGKPVTLSCSQTLNHNVMYWYQQKSSQAPKLLFHYYDKDFNNEADTPDNFQSRRPNTSFCFLDIRSPGLGDTAMYLCATSREIGRLAEAFFGQGTRLTVV.

This clone was observed a few times. The chain links TRBV7-9 to TRBJ1-2; D possibly corresponds to TRBD1 (6 bases). V lost 5 bases and J lost 8, with 18 bases in between. Per germline, CDR1 SEHNR and CDR2 FQNEAQ (reference sequence). This CDR3 has 14 amino acids. The CDR3 is CASSMDSPRGGYTF. The CDR3 coding sequence is TGTGCCAGCAGCATGGACAGCCCCCGAGGAGGCTACACCTTC.

This clone was detected ten times or more. The rearrangement joins TRBV9 to TRBJ1-1; TRBD1 aligns across 9 bases. The CDR3 spans 14 residues. V lost 2 bases and J lost 4; bases outside the gene matches: 3. Germline V gene lookup returns CDR1 SGDLS and CDR2 YYNGEE. In nucleotides, the CDR3 is TGTGCCAGCAGCGTCCGGGACAGGGTCACTGAAGCTTTCTTT. This codes for CASSVRDRVTEAFF.

The V and J genes are TRBV10-3 and TRBJ1-2; TRBD1 might be the D (6 bases). With 8 bases removed from V and 8 bases from J, the gap between germline ends came to 12 bases. Looked up from germline, CDR1 is ENHRY and CDR2 is SYGVKD. The CDR3 sequence is 11 residues long. The CDR3: CAIRTGRGYTF. CDR3 DNA sequence: TGTGCCATCCGCACAGGGCGAGGCTACACCTTC.

The rearrangement joins TRBV9 to TRBJ2-7, with D possibly being TRBD1 (6 bases). The CDR3 has 20 residues. V lost 4 bases and J 0 bases, leaving 29 bases between the germline ends. Germline V CDR1 and CDR2: SGDLS, YYNGEE. The CDR3 protein is CASSPLGGQSHRGYSYEQYF. CDR3 DNA sequence: TGTGCCAGCAGCCCACTTGGTGGACAGTCGCATAGGGGGTACTCCTACGAGCAGTACTTC.

The chain employs TRBV6-5 and TRBJ2-2; 7 positions match TRBD2. From germline, CDR1 is MNHEY and CDR2 SVGAGI. The CDR3 runs 15 residues. After removal of 6 bases from V and 3 bases from J, the junction contained 7 bases not matched to a gene. The CDR3 spells CASREPSGHTGELFF. The CDR3 region has the DNA TGTGCCAGCAGAGAACCTAGCGGACACACCGGGGAGCTGTTTTTT.

This clone was detected a few times. This rearrangement joins TRBV7-9 to TRBJ1-2; 8 bases line up with TRBD1. Trimming removed 4 bases from V and 7 bases from J; junction bases left unmatched: 5. From germline, CDR1 is SEHNR and CDR2 FQNEAQ (reference sequence). The CDR3 has 13 residues. This CDR3 is CASSSWTGSGYTF. For the CDR3, the DNA is TGTGCCAGCAGCTCTTGGACAGGGAGTGGCTACACCTTC. The entire variable domain, with the rest obtained from reference TRBV7-9 and TRBJ1-2, is as follows: DTGVSQNPRHKITKRGQNVTFRCDPISEHNRLYWYRQTLGQGPEFLTYFQNEAQLEKSRLLSDRFSAERPKGSFSTLEIQRTEQGDSAMYLCASSSWTGSGYTFGSGTRLTVV.

This chain links TRBV7-9 with TRBJ2-4; D could derive from TRBD1 or TRBD2 (5 bases each). Per germline, CDR1 SEHNR and CDR2 FQNEAQ (reference sequence). The CDR3 totals 17 residues. The ends were cut back, 5 bases at V and 0 bases at J, with 17 bases in the middle. The CDR3 here is CASSPIVGPLAKNIQYF. The DNA for the CDR3 is TGTGCCAGCAGCCCTATCGTGGGACCCCTAGCCAAAAACATTCAGTACTTC.

The gene calls are TRBV18 and TRBJ1-1; D uncertain. This CDR3 is built from 15 residues. The germline V gene encodes CDR1 KGHSH and CDR2 LQKENI. Trimming pared 6 bases from V and 0 bases from J, leaving 14 bases between. The CDR3, as DNA: TGTGCCAGCTCCACCAGAGGACTCCTGAACACTGAAGCTTTCTTT. It encodes CASSTRGLLNTEAFF. The full variable domain, with the rest looked up from reference TRBV18 and TRBJ1-1, is NAGVMQNPRHLVRRRGQEARLRCSPMKGHSHVYWYRQLPEEGLKFMVYLQKENIIDESGMPKERFSAEFPKEGPSILRIQQVVRGDSAAYFCASSTRGLLNTEAFFGQGTRLTVV.

J is TRBJ1-1 and V is TRBV11-2; no clear D. Between the trimmed V and J ends, which lost 1 base and 6 bases, there was a span of 9 bases. There are 13 residues in the CDR3. Germline V gene data show CDR1 as SGHAT and CDR2 as FQNNGV. The CDR3 DNA sequence: TGTGCCAGCAGCTTAGCCGGCAGTCCTGAAGCTTTCTTT. Protein: CASSLAGSPEAFF.

This rearrangement joins TRBV10-2 to TRBJ2-1; D is perhaps TRBD1 (7 bases). V gave up 5 bases and J gave up 6 bases, with 17 bases separating them. The CDR3 is 15 residues long. The germline V gene encodes CDR1 WSHSY and CDR2 SAAADI. CDR3 sequence: CASSRFQGEANEQFF. The CDR3 DNA reads TGCGCCAGCAGTAGGTTCCAGGGGGAGGCCAATGAGCAGTTCTTC.

V gene TRBV9 combines with J gene TRBJ1-1; D is possibly TRBD1 (6 bases). CDR3 length: 15 amino acids. Looked up from germline, CDR1 is SGDLS and CDR2 is YYNGEE. Trimming shortened V by 5 bases and J by 3 bases, and 17 bases separated the two germline ends. In DNA form, the CDR3 reads TGTGCCAGCAGTTACCGATGGGAGGGGGACACTGAAGCTTTCTTT. This encodes CASSYRWEGDTEAFF.

V is TRBV2 and J is TRBJ1-1; TRBD1 matches at 7 bases. Germline V lookup: CDR1 SNHLY, CDR2 FYNNEI. J lost 5 bases, V lost 10 bases, and 7 bases had no gene match. This CDR3 is 12 amino acids long. CDR3 sequence: CATRQGGTEAFF. DNA of the CDR3: TGTGCCACCCGACAGGGAGGGACTGAAGCTTTCTTT.

The chain recombines TRBV30 with TRBJ2-5; a weak D match, TRBD2 (5 bases). Trimming left V 2 bases short and J 1 base short, with 8 bases between. The CDR3 loop spans 13 amino acids. CDR1 is GTSNPN, CDR2 SVGIG, per germline (reference sequence). CDR3 region: CAWSRLTQETQYF. The CDR3 bases are TGTGCCTGGAGTCGACTAACCCAAGAGACCCAGTACTTC.

The chain links TRBV4-1 to TRBJ1-5; D unresolved. CDR3 length: 18 amino acids. The V gene's germline CDR1 is MGHRA and CDR2 YSYEKL. Trimming removed 2 bases from V and 4 bases from J, with 21 bases in between. The CDR3 region is CASSQLGSPGRGNQPQHF. The CDR3 DNA reads TGCGCCAGCAGCCAATTAGGATCTCCGGGCCGAGGAAATCAGCCCCAGCATTTT.

V is TRBV4-3 and J is TRBJ1-3; 8 bases match TRBD1. The CDR3 runs to 17 residues. The germline V gene has CDR1 LGHNA and CDR2 YSLEER. Trimming removed 0 bases from V and 0 bases from J; junction bases left unmatched: 4. In nucleotides, the CDR3 is TGCGCCAGCAGCCAAGATTACAGGGGGGACTCTGGAAACACCATATATTTT. Translation: CASSQDYRGDSGNTIYF.

The chain employs TRBV11-2 and TRBJ2-3; possible D gene TRBD2, 6 bases. This CDR3 is built from 15 residues. The V end lost 2 bases, the J end lost 2 bases, and 11 bases lay between the germline ends. Germline V gene lookup returns CDR1 SGHAT and CDR2 FQNNGV. CDR3 in DNA: TGTGCCAGCAGCTTACCCAGGACTATCACAGATACGCAGTATTTT. Residues: CASSLPRTITDTQYF.

The rearrangement joins TRBV7-2 to TRBJ2-3, with TRBD2 matching over 12 bases. With V trimmed by 3 bases and J by 5 bases, 6 bases remained unmatched. Germline assignment: CDR1 SGHTA and CDR2 FQGNSA. The length of the CDR3 is 16 residues. CDR3 residues: CASSFPGLAGRDTQYF. CDR3 bases: TGTGCCAGCAGCTTCCCTGGACTAGCGGGACGAGATACGCAGTATTTT.

The rearrangement links TRBV6-5 to TRBJ1-1; no clear D gene. Germline assignment: CDR1 MNHEY and CDR2 SVGAGI. The V gene lost 6 bases and the J gene lost 10 bases, with 15 bases spanning the gap. This CDR3 comprises 12 residues. CDR3 DNA sequence: TGTGCCAGCAGCCGCAATGAGGGCCGAGCTTTCTTT. Its translation is CASSRNEGRAFF.